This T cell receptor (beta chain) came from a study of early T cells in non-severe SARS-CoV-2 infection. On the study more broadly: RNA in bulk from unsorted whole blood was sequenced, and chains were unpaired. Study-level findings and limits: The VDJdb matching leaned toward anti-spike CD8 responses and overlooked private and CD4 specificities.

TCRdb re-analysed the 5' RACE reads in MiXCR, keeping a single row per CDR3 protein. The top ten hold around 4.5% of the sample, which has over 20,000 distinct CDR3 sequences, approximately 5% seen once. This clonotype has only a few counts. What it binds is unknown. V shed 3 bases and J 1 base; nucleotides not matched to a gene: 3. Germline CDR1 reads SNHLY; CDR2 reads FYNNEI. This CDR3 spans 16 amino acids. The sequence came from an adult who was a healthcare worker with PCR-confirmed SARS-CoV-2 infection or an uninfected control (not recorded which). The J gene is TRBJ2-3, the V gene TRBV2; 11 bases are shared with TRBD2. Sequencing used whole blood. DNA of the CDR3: TGTGCCAGCAGTGAGCTAGCGGGGGGCGGCACAGATACGCAGTATTTT. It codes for CASSELAGGGTDTQYF.